The 14 T cell receptor beta chains in this list originate from one sample, sequenced in a study of OX40 agonist ivuxolimab in advanced cancers. Using immunoSEQ multiplex PCR, the repertoire was profiled, and TCRdb retains in-frame clones only, with some absent. The sample has approximately 70,000 clones, 85% seen once; the top ten hold under 0.9%. The material sequenced was CD4+ or CD8+ T cells sorted from blood, taken in a trial of the OX40 agonist ivuxolimab. The receptors derive from an adult with an advanced solid tumor such as melanoma, head and neck, liver or kidney cancer.

V gene TRBV11-3 combines with J gene TRBJ1-2, with D possibly matching TRBD1 (6 bases). V lost 3 bases to trimming and J lost 3 bases, with 11 bases between them. Germline-derived CDR1 and CDR2 are SGHNT and YENEEA. The CDR3 covers 14 residues. The CDR3 coding sequence is TGTGCCAGCAGCTTTCGAGGGGGAGACTATGGCTACACCTTC. This codes for CASSFRGGDYGYTF.

The chain is built from TRBV29-1 and TRBJ1-5; D is unresolved. Trimming took off 6 bases at V and 0 bases at J, with 9 bases between the two ends. The germline CDR1 and CDR2 sequences are SQVTM and ANQGSEA. This CDR3 spans 13 amino acids. The CDR3 bases are TGCAGCGTCCAGCGTGATAGCAATCAGCCCCAGCATTTT. It yields the protein CSVQRDSNQPQHF.

In this sample, this clone turned up a few times. This chain uses TRBV7-6 with TRBJ2-7, with D perhaps being TRBD1 or TRBD2 (5 bases each). The CDR3 runs 13 residues. V dropped 4 bases and J dropped 2 bases, with 9 bases sitting between them. In germline, CDR1 is SGHVS, CDR2 FNYEAQ. In DNA form, the CDR3 reads TGTGCCAGCAGCTCCGGGGCGACCTACGAGCAGTACTTC. Protein product: CASSSGATYEQYF. Full variable domain (missing parts from reference TRBV7-6 and TRBJ2-7): GAGVSQSPRYKVTKRGQDVALRCDPISGHVSLYWYRQALGQGPEFLTYFNYEAQQDKSGLPNDRFSAERPEGSISTLTIQRTEQRDSAMYRCASSSGATYEQYFGPGTRLTVT.

The CDR3 region is CASSTDLIGSGNTIYF. CDR3 bases: TGCGCCAGCAGCACTGACTTAATCGGGTCTGGAAACACCATATATTTT. The chain has TRBV5-1 and TRBJ1-3, with D hard to call. Germline-derived CDR1 and CDR2 are SGHRS and YFSETQ. The CDR3 is 16 amino acids. Trimming left V 4 bases short and J 1 base short, with 15 bases between.

The gene calls are TRBV30 and TRBJ2-6, with TRBD1 matching 8 bases. Germline CDR1 GTSNPN, CDR2 SVGIG (reference sequence). This CDR3 has 18 amino acids. Trimming took 2 bases from V and 1 from J; bases not matched to a gene: 10. Here the CDR3 DNA reads TGTGCCTGGAGTCCCCGGACAGGGTCCTTTTCTGGGGCCAACGTCCTGACTTTC. Translating gives CAWSPRTGSFSGANVLTF.

The CDR3: CASSLGTGGDYGYTF. CDR3 nucleotides: TGTGCCAGCAGCTTAGGGACAGGGGGAGACTATGGCTACACCTTC. The chain uses TRBV7-9 and TRBJ1-2; 10 nucleotides match TRBD1. The CDR3 is 15 residues long. The germline CDR1 and CDR2 sequences are SEHNR and FQNEAQ (reference sequence). The V segment lost 1 base and the J segment 3 bases; nucleotides outside the gene matches: 2.

DNA for the CDR3: TGTGCCAGCAGCTTGAACAACTATAATTCACCCCTCCACTTT. It yields the protein CASSLNNYNSPLHF. The chain combines TRBV7-9 with TRBJ1-6; no definite D call. Between the trimmed V and J ends, which lost 3 bases and 3 bases, there was a span of 6 bases. This CDR3 comprises 14 residues. Germline V gene lookup returns CDR1 SEHNR and CDR2 FQNEAQ (reference sequence).

By sample fraction, this clone is medium-sized. The V call is TRBV7-2, the J call TRBJ2-7, with 8 nucleotides matching TRBD1. After removal of 2 bases from V and 1 base from J, the junction contained 4 bases not matched to a gene. Germline V gives CDR1 SGHTA, CDR2 FQGNSA. This CDR3 has 15 residues. Here the CDR3 DNA reads TGTGCCAGCAGCTTACGGACAGGGAGTTCCTACGAGCAGTACTTC. Its translation: CASSLRTGSSYEQYF.

The rearrangement uses TRBV28 and TRBJ1-2, with TRBD1 matching 9 bases. Germline-derived CDR1 and CDR2 are MDHEN and SYDVKM. The V segment lost 1 base and the J segment 7 bases; nucleotides outside the gene matches: 4. This CDR3 spans 14 amino acids. The CDR3 coding sequence is TGTGCCAGCAGTTTATCGGACAGGGGATTTGGCTACACCTTC. Translated: CASSLSDRGFGYTF.

This clone was picked up one time. This chain connects TRBV6-6 to TRBJ2-1; weak D call: TRBD1 (5 bases). The length of the CDR3 is 15 residues. Germline-derived CDR1 and CDR2 are MNHNY and SVGAGI (reference sequence). V lost 6 bases to trimming and J lost 0 bases, with 12 bases between them. The chain's CDR3 is CASSNGQTSYNEQFF. In DNA form, the CDR3 reads TGTGCCAGCAGCAATGGACAAACCTCCTACAATGAGCAGTTCTTC.

This clone is a singleton in its sample. DNA of the CDR3: TGTGCCAGCAGTTTATTCCCAGGGCGCACCGGGGAGCTGTTTTTT. This translates into CASSLFPGRTGELFF. The V and J genes are TRBV28 and TRBJ2-2, with a tentative D call TRBD1 (5 bases). CDR3 length equals 15 residues. V lost 1 base and J 4 bases, leaving 10 bases between the germline ends. Germline lookup yields CDR1 MDHEN and CDR2 SYDVKM. The whole variable domain, remainder taken from reference TRBV28 and TRBJ2-2, is DVKVTQSSRYLVKRTGEKVFLECVQDMDHENMFWYRQDPGLGLRLIYFSYDVKMKEKGDIPEGYSVSREKKERFSLILESASTNQTSMYLCASSLFPGRTGELFFGEGSRLTVL.

V usage is TRBV6-1 and J usage is TRBJ1-2, with D unclear. Germline assignment: CDR1 MNHNS and CDR2 SASEGT. This CDR3 is built from 13 residues. The V end lost 4 bases, the J end lost 8 bases, and 14 bases lay between the germline ends. Here the CDR3 reads CASSVRADEGYTF. As DNA, the CDR3 is TGTGCCAGCAGTGTCCGGGCTGATGAAGGCTACACCTTC.

The sample holds one count of this clone. This rearrangement joins TRBV2 to TRBJ1-2, with D maybe TRBD1 (5 bases). V was trimmed by 2 bases and J by 5 bases, leaving 15 bases between them. CDR1 and CDR2 (germline): SNHLY, FYNNEI. The CDR3 loop spans 15 amino acids. The CDR3 sequence: CASSERDVGSYGYTF. The CDR3 coding sequence is TGTGCCAGCAGTGAACGGGACGTAGGTTCATATGGCTACACCTTC.

The chain combines TRBV19 with TRBJ2-2; TRBD2 agrees at 8 bases. The CDR3 covers 16 residues. CDR1 LNHDA and CDR2 SQIVND come from the germline V gene (reference sequence). Unmatched junction bases numbered 12, after V lost 6 bases and J lost 6 bases. CDR3 DNA sequence: TGTGCCAGTAGGCTCAGCGGGGGCGGTGGAGCCGGGGAGCTGTTTTTT. Amino acids: CASRLSGGGGAGELFF.